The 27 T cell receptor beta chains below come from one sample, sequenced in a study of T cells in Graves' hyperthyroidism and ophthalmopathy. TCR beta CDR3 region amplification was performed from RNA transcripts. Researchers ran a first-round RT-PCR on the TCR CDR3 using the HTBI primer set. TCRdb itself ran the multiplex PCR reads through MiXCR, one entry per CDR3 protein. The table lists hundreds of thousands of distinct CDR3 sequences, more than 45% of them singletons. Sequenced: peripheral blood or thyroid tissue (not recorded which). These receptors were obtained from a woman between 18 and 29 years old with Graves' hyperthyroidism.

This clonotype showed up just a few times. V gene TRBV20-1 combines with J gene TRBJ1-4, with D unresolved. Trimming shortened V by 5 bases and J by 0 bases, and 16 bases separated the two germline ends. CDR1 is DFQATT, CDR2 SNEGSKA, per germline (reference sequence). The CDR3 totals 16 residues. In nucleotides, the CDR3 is TGCAGTGCTCGAACCGGGGAGGGATCAACTAATGAAAAACTGTTTTTT. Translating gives CSARTGEGSTNEKLFF.

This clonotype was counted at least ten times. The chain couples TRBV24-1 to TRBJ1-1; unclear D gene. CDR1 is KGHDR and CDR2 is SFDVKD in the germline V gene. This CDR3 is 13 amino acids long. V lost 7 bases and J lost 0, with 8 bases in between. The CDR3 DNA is TGTGCCACCAGACGCGGTCTGAACACTGAAGCTTTCTTT. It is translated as CATRRGLNTEAFF.

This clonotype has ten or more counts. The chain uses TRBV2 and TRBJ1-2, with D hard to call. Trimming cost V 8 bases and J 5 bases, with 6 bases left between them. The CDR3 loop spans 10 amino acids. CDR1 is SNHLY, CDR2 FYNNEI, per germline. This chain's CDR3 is CASQPYGYTF. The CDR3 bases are TGTGCCAGCCAACCTTATGGCTACACCTTC.

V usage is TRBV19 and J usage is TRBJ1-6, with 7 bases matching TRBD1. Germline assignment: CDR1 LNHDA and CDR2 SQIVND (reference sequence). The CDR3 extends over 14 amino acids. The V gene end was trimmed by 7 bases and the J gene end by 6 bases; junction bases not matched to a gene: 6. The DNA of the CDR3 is TGTGCCAGTACGACACAGGGGACTAATTCACCCCTCCACTTT. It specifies CASTTQGTNSPLHF.

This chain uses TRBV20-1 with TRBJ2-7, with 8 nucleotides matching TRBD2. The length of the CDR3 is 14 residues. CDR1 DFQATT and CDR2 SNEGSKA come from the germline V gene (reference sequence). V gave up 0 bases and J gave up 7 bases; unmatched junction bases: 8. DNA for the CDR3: TGCAGTGCTAGAGATCTAGCGGGCTACAATGAGCAGTACTTC. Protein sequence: CSARDLAGYNEQYF.

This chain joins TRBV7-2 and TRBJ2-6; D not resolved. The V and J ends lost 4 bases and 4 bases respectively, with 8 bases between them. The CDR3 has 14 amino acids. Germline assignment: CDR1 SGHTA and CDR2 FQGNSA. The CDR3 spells CASSSKTGANVLTF. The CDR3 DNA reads TGTGCCAGCAGCTCGAAGACAGGGGCCAACGTCCTGACTTTC.

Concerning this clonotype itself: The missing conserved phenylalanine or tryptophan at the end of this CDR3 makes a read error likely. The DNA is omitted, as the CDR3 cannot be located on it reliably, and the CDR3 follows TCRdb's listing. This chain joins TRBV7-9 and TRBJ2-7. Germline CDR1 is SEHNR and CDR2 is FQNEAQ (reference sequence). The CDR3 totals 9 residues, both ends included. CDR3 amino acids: CASSPTGNI.

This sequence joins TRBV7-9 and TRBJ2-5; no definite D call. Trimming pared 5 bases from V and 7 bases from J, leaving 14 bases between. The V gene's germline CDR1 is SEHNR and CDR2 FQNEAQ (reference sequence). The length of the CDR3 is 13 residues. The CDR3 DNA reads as TGTGCCAGCAGCCAGCCTAGGGTGGCGACCCAGTACTTC. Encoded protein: CASSQPRVATQYF.

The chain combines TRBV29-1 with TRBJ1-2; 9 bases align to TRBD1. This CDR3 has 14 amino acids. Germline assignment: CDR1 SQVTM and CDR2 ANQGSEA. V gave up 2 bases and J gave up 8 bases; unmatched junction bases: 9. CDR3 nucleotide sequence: TGCAGCGTTGAATCCCCGGACAGGGGAAACGGCTACACCTTC. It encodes CSVESPDRGNGYTF. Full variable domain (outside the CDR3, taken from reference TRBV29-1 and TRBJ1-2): SAVISQKPSRDICQRGTSLTIQCQVDSQVTMMFWYRQQPGQSLTLIATANQGSEATYESGFVIDKFPISRPNLTFSTLTVSNMSPEDSSIYLCSVESPDRGNGYTFGSGTRLTVV.

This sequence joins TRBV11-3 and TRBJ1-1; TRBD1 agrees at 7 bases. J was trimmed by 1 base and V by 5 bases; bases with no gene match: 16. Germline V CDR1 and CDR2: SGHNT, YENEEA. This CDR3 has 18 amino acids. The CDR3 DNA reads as TGTGCCAGCAGCCACGCCGGGACAGCTCAAGCGCGGAACACTGAAGCTTTCTTT. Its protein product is CASSHAGTAQARNTEAFF.

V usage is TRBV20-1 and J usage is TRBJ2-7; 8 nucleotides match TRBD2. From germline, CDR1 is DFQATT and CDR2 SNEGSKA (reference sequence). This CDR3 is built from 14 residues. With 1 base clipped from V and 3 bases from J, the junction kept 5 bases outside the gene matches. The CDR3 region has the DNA TGCAGTGCTAGAGTGTCTAGCGGGTTCTACGAGCAGTACTTC. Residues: CSARVSSGFYEQYF.

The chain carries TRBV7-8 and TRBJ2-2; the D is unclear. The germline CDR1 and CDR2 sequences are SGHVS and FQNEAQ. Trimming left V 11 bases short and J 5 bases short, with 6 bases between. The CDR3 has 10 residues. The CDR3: CAAGTGELFF. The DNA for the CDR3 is TGTGCCGCTGGGACCGGGGAGCTGTTTTTT.

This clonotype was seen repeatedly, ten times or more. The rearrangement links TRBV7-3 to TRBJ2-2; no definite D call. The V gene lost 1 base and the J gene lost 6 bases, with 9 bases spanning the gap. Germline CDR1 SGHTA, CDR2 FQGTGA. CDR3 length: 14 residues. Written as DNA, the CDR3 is TGTGCCAGCAGCTTAATGACCCCTCCCGGGGAGCTGTTTTTT. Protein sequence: CASSLMTPPGELFF.

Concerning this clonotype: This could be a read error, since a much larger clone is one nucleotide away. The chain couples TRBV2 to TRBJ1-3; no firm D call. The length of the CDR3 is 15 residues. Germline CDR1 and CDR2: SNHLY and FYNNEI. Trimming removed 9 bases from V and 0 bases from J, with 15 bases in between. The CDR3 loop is CASSTAHLSGNTIYF. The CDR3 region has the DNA TGTGCCAGTTCAACGGCACATCTCTCTGGAAACACCATATATTTT.

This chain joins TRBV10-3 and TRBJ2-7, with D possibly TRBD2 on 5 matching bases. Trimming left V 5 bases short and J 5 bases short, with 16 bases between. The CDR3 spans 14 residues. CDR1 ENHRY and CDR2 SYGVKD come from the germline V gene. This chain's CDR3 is CAISQVGSLDEQYF. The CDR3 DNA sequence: TGTGCCATCAGTCAAGTAGGGAGTCTGGACGAGCAGTACTTC.

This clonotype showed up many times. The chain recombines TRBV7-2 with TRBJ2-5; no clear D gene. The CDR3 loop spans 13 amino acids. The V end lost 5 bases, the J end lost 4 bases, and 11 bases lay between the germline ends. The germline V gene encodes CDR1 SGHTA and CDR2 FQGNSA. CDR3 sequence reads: CASSASRGETQYF. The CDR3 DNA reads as TGTGCCAGCAGCGCCTCACGCGGAGAGACCCAGTACTTC.

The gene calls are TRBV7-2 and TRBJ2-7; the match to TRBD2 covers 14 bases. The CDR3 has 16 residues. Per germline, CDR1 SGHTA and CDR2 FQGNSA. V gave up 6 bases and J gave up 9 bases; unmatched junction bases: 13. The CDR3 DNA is TGTGCCAGCAGTCCAACTCCGGGACTAGCGGGAGTTCGGCAGTACTTC. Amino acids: CASSPTPGLAGVRQYF.

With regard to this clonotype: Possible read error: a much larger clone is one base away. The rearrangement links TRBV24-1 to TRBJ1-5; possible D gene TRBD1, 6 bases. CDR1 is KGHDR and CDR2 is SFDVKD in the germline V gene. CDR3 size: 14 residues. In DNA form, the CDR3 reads TGTGCCACCGGTGATTTGGACAGTTATAGCCCCCAGCATTTT. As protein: CATGDLDSYSPQHF.

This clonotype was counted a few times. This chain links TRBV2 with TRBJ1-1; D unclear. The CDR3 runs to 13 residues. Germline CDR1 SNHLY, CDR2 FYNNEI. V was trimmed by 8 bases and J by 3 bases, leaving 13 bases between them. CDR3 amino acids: CASRVRLDTEAFF. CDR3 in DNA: TGTGCCAGCCGAGTCAGACTTGACACTGAAGCTTTCTTT. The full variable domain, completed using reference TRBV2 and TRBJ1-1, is EPEVTQTPSHQVTQMGQEVILRCVPISNHLYFYWYRQILGQKVEFLVSFYNNEISEKSEIFDDQFSVERPDGSNFTLKIRSTKLEDSAMYFCASRVRLDTEAFFGQGTRLTVV.

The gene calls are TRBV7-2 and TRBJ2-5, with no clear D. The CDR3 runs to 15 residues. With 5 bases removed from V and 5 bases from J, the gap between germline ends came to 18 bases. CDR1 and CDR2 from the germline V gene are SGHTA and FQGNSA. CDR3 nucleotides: TGTGCCAGCAGCACCCGACAAGCAGGATCTGAGACCCAGTACTTC. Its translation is CASSTRQAGSETQYF.

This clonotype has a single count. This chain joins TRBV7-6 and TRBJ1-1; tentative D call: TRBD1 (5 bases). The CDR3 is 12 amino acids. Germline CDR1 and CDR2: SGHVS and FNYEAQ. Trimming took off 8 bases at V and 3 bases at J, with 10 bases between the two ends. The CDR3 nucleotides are TGTGCCAGCTTTTCGGGGGACACTGAAGCTTTCTTT. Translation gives CASFSGDTEAFF. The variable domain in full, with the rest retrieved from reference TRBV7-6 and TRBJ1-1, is GAGVSQSPRYKVTKRGQDVALRCDPISGHVSLYWYRQALGQGPEFLTYFNYEAQQDKSGLPNDRFSAERPEGSISTLTIQRTEQRDSAMYRCASFSGDTEAFFGQGTRLTVV.

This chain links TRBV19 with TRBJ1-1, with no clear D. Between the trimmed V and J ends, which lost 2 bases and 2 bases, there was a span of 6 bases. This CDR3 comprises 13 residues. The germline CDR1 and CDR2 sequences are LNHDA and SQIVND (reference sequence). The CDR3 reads CASSIFLNTEAFF. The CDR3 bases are TGTGCCAGTAGTATATTCCTTAACACTGAAGCTTTCTTT.

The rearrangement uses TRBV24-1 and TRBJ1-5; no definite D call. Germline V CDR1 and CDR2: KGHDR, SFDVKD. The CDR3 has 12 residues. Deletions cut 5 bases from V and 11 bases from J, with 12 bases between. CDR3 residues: CATSVGYGAQHF. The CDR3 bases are TGTGCCACCAGTGTTGGCTACGGGGCCCAGCATTTT.

The CDR3 region is CASGLAGVTDTQYF. DNA for the CDR3: TGTGCCAGCGGACTAGCGGGAGTAACAGATACGCAGTATTTT. The J gene is TRBJ2-3, the V gene TRBV7-9; 13 positions agree with TRBD2. There are 14 residues in the CDR3. V shed 8 bases, J shed 3 bases, and the junction held 2 bases outside the gene matches. In germline, CDR1 is SEHNR, CDR2 FQNEAQ (reference sequence).

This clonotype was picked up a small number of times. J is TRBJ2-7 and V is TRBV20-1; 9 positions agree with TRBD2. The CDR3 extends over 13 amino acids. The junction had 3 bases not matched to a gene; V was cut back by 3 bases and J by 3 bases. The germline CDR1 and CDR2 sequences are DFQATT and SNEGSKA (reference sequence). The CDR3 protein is CSASAGGIYEQYF. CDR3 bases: TGCAGTGCTAGCGCGGGAGGGATCTACGAGCAGTACTTC.

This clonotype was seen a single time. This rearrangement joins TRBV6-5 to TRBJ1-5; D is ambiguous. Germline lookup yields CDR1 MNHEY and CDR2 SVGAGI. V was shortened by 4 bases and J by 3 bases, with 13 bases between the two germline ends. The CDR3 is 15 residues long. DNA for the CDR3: TGTGCCAGCAGTTTATTTTCTGGTGACAATCAGCCCCAGCATTTT. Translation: CASSLFSGDNQPQHF.

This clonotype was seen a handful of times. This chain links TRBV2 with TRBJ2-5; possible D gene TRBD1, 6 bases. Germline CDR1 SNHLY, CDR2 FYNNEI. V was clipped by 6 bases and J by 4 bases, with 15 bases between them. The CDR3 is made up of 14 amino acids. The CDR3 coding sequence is TGTGCCAGCAGGGACAGTGGGGTTGGAGAGACCCAGTACTTC. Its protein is CASRDSGVGETQYF.